The TCR beta chain described here comes from a study of blood T cell repertoires in COVID-19. About the research overall: Italy, Spain and the United States were the sources of the convalescent and acute COVID-19 samples. Sources were T cells, B-cell-depleted T cells, or PBMCs; the material itself was cDNA or gDNA.

Per the original data handling: Amplification from reference gene primers served as the basis for estimated nucleated cell counts. The assay was immunoSEQ multiplex PCR, and TCRdb's table has in-frame clones only and misses some. That table furnishes V, J and clone size, whereas the DNA furnished D and trimming. The sample includes some 290,000 clones, approximately 90% of them seen just once. Germline V gene data show CDR1 as SGHRS and CDR2 as YFSETQ. The ends were cut back, 1 base at V and 7 bases at J, with 18 bases in the middle. CDR3 length: 16 amino acids. Sequenced: peripheral blood. J is TRBJ2-1 and V is TRBV5-1; the D gene is possibly TRBD2 (6 bases). This clonotype was sampled from a man younger than 35 with active or convalescent COVID-19. The CDR3 protein is CASSLFAGSPENEQFF. CDR3 in DNA: TGCGCCAGCAGCTTGTTCGCGGGGTCCCCCGAAAATGAGCAGTTCTTC.